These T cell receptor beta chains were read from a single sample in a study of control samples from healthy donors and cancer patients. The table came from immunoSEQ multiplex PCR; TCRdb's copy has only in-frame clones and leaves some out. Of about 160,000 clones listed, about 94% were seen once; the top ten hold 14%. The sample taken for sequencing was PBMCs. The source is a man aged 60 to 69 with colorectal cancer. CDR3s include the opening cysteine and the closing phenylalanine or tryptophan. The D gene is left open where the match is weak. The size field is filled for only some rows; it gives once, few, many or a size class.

DNA: TGTGCCAGCAGCCAAAGGGGTTCGGACACTGAAGCTTTCTTT
CDR3: CASSQRGSDTEAFF
J: TRBJ1-1
size: .
D: .
V: TRBV3-1/TRBV3-2

DNA: TGTGCCAGCTCACCGCCGGGACAGGGCCGTGCAAGCTATGGCTACACCTTC
CDR3: CASSPPGQGRASYGYTF
J: TRBJ1-2
size: few
D: TRBD1
V: TRBV18

DNA: TGTGCCAGCAGTCCGGGACAGGGGGCTTTCTATGGCTACACCTTC
CDR3: CASSPGQGAFYGYTF
J: TRBJ1-2
size: .
D: TRBD1
V: TRBV7-9

DNA: TGTGCCAGCAGCTTTACCACGGGTGGCTACACCTTC
CDR3: CASSFTTGGYTF
J: TRBJ1-2
size: .
D: .
V: TRBV5-4

DNA: TGTGCCAGTAGTGCCCAGGGGGACTATGGCTACACCTTC
CDR3: CASSAQGDYGYTF
J: TRBJ1-2
size: .
D: TRBD1
V: TRBV19

DNA: TGTGCCAGCAGCTTAAGGGCACACGAGCAGTACTTC
CDR3: CASSLRAHEQYF
J: TRBJ2-7
size: .
D: .
V: TRBV3-1/TRBV3-2

DNA: TGCAGCGTTTTAGGATACACTGAAGCTTTCTTT
CDR3: CSVLGYTEAFF
J: TRBJ1-1
size: once
D: .
V: TRBV29-1

DNA: TGCGCCAGCAGCCAAGAGGGCATAAATGGCTACACCTTC
CDR3: CASSQEGINGYTF
J: TRBJ1-2
size: .
D: .
V: TRBV4-3

DNA: TGTGCCAGAAGCTTGGGCTACACCTTC
CDR3: CARSLGYTF
J: TRBJ1-2
size: .
D: .
V: TRBV5-3

DNA: TGTGCCGGATCAGTGGGGCCAGATGGCTACACCTTC
CDR3: CAGSVGPDGYTF
J: TRBJ1-2
size: .
D: .
V: TRBV7-9

DNA: TGTGCCAGCAGTTACTCCGATAGCGGGGGAAGGGAGCTGTTTTTT
CDR3: CASSYSDSGGRELFF
J: TRBJ2-2
size: .
D: TRBD2
V: TRBV6-5

DNA: TGCGCCAGCAGCCAAGAACCCCTCAGCTATAGCTATGGCTACACCTTC
CDR3: CASSQEPLSYSYGYTF
J: TRBJ1-2
size: .
D: .
V: TRBV4-1

DNA: TGTGCCATCACCCCGGGACAGGGGCAAGGAAAACTGTTTTTT
CDR3: CAITPGQGQGKLFF
J: TRBJ1-4
size: .
D: TRBD1
V: TRBV10-3

DNA: TGTGCCTGGAACAGGGGGCCGGAAAACACCATATATTTT
CDR3: CAWNRGPENTIYF
J: TRBJ1-3
size: .
D: TRBD1
V: TRBV30

DNA: TGTGCCAGCAGTTTTTGGGGCTCTGGGGCCAACGTCCTGACTTTC
CDR3: CASSFWGSGANVLTF
J: TRBJ2-6
size: .
D: .
V: TRBV27

DNA: TGCAGCGCCTCGGACCGTGCGTGGGCTGGAAACACCATATATTTT
CDR3: CSASDRAWAGNTIYF
J: TRBJ1-3
size: .
D: .
V: TRBV29-1

DNA: TGCGCCAGCAGCCAAGAGAGCACGGTGGGACGCGAGCAGTACTTC
CDR3: CASSQESTVGREQYF
J: TRBJ2-7
size: .
D: .
V: TRBV4-1

DNA: TGCGCCAGCAGAAATAAAGGGTTCGTAGGATGGTATGGCTACACCTTC
CDR3: CASRNKGFVGWYGYTF
J: TRBJ1-2
size: once
D: .
V: TRBV23-1

DNA: TGTGCCAGCAGCAGGGACGCGGGGATCCGGGGGCCCCAGCATTTT
CDR3: CASSRDAGIRGPQHF
J: TRBJ1-5
size: .
D: .
V: TRBV5-5

DNA: TGTGCCAGTAGTAGAAGGGTGCGCCCCGGTCTTGATTCACCCCTCCACTTT
CDR3: CASSRRVRPGLDSPLHF
J: TRBJ1-6
size: .
D: .
V: TRBV19

DNA: TGTGCCAGCTACAGCGGGGCAACTAATGAAAAACTGTTTTTT
CDR3: CASYSGATNEKLFF
J: TRBJ1-4
size: .
D: .
V: TRBV28

DNA: TGTGCCAGCAGTACCCCCTTCGCCGAGCAGTACTTC
CDR3: CASSTPFAEQYF
J: TRBJ2-7
size: .
D: .
V: TRBV28

DNA: TGTGCCAGCAGCTTGGGGGGACTAGCGGGTAGCACAGATACGCAGTATTTT
CDR3: CASSLGGLAGSTDTQYF
J: TRBJ2-3
size: .
D: TRBD2
V: TRBV5-4

DNA: TGTGCCAGCAATTGGGGCAGGGCGGGTCAGCCCCAGCATTTT
CDR3: CASNWGRAGQPQHF
J: TRBJ1-5
size: .
D: .
V: TRBV2

DNA: TGTGCCATCAGTCCGACAGGGGCGAAAGGGGAGCTGTTTTTT
CDR3: CAISPTGAKGELFF
J: TRBJ2-2
size: .
D: TRBD1
V: TRBV10-3

DNA: TGTGCCAGTAGTACCACGGGAGCTGGAAACACCATATATTTT
CDR3: CASSTTGAGNTIYF
J: TRBJ1-3
size: .
D: .
V: TRBV19

DNA: TGTGCCAGCAGGGAACACGGGACAGGGGGAACCGGGGAGCTGTTTTTT
CDR3: CASREHGTGGTGELFF
J: TRBJ2-2
size: .
D: TRBD1
V: TRBV5-6

DNA: TGTGCCAGCAGCTTAGCCGAGGAGAATCAGCCCCAGCATTTT
CDR3: CASSLAEENQPQHF
J: TRBJ1-5
size: .
D: .
V: TRBV7-9

DNA: TGTGCCAGCAATGAACGGCAGAACACTGAAGCTTTCTTT
CDR3: CASNERQNTEAFF
J: TRBJ1-1
size: .
D: .
V: TRBV12-1

DNA: TGTGCCAGCAGCTTGGCCGACAAGCTTGGCGAGCAGTACTTC
CDR3: CASSLADKLGEQYF
J: TRBJ2-7
size: .
D: .
V: TRBV5-4

DNA: TGTGCCAGCAGCCCCGACAGGGTGGGGTACACTGAAGCTTTCTTT
CDR3: CASSPDRVGYTEAFF
J: TRBJ1-1
size: .
D: TRBD1
V: TRBV7-9

DNA: TGTGCCAGCTCACCACCCGGGGCCGGAGAGCAGCCCCAGCATTTT
CDR3: CASSPPGAGEQPQHF
J: TRBJ1-5
size: .
D: .
V: TRBV18

DNA: TGTGCCAGCAGTTCGACGGTGAACACTGAAGCTTTCTTT
CDR3: CASSSTVNTEAFF
J: TRBJ1-1
size: .
D: .
V: TRBV27

DNA: TGTGCCAGCAGTTTGAAAGGGGACACAGATACGCAGTATTTT
CDR3: CASSLKGDTDTQYF
J: TRBJ2-3
size: .
D: .
V: TRBV28

DNA: TGTGCCAGCAGCCCCGACGGGGGGCAAAGTGAAAAACTGTTTTTT
CDR3: CASSPDGGQSEKLFF
J: TRBJ1-4
size: .
D: .
V: TRBV7-8

DNA: TGTGCCAGCAGTTACCCCCCCTCCGGGGTACTCTACAATGAGCAGTTCTTC
CDR3: CASSYPPSGVLYNEQFF
J: TRBJ2-1
size: once
D: .
V: TRBV6-2/TRBV6-3

DNA: TGTGCCAGTAGTATCCACGGGGAGACCCAGTACTTC
CDR3: CASSIHGETQYF
J: TRBJ2-5
size: once
D: .
V: TRBV19

DNA: TGTGTAGGCAAGGGGAACACTGAAGCTTTCTTT
CDR3: CVGKGNTEAFF
J: TRBJ1-1
size: .
D: .
V: TRBV2

DNA: TGTGCCAGCAGGAGGGGATTGGGGGGTACAAACACCGGGGAGCTGTTTTTT
CDR3: CASRRGLGGTNTGELFF
J: TRBJ2-2
size: .
D: .
V: TRBV3-1/TRBV3-2